A selection of T cell receptor beta chains follows, all from one sample in a study of T cells in Graves' hyperthyroidism and ophthalmopathy. TCRdb processed the multiplex PCR reads anew with MiXCR; each CDR3 protein has one entry. This table holds under 350,000 distinct CDR3 sequences, around 20% found once. The sample comprised blood. These receptors came from a woman aged 50 to 65 with Graves' hyperthyroidism. Both conserved end residues are part of each CDR3. D genes are given only for firm matches. Clone size appears in some rows only: once, few, many, or a class for an expanded clone.

NA	TRBJ2-2	TRBV9	NA	TGTGCCAGCAGCTCGGGACATTGGGGAACCGGGGAGCTGTTTTTT	CASSSGHWGTGELFF
NA	TRBJ2-7	TRBV20-1	NA	TGCAGTGCTTCCAGACAAGTCCGCGAGCAGTACTTC	CSASRQVREQYF
NA	TRBJ2-3	TRBV5-1	NA	TGCGCCAGCAGCTTGGAAGGCGGTCTAGATACGCAGTATTTT	CASSLEGGLDTQYF
few	TRBJ1-1	TRBV5-1	NA	TGCGCCAGCAGCGAAAACGTACGAACAGGGCCTGGGGACACTGAAGCTTTCTTT	CASSENVRTGPGDTEAFF
many	TRBJ1-1	TRBV29-1	TRBD1	TGCAGCGGAGGGGGCATGAACACTGAAGCTTTCTTT	CSGGGMNTEAFF
few	TRBJ1-2	TRBV12-3/TRBV12-4	TRBD1	TGTGCCAGCAGTTTCGCCGGGACAGGGGATGGCTACACCTTC	CASSFAGTGDGYTF
NA	TRBJ1-5	TRBV6-1	NA	TGTGCCAGCAGTGACAGGGGAGGCAATCAGCCCCAGCATTTT	CASSDRGGNQPQHF
NA	TRBJ2-7	TRBV15	TRBD1	TGTGCCACCAGCAGTGGGTTTAGGACAGGGAGTAAAAACGAGCAGTACTTC	CATSSGFRTGSKNEQYF
NA	TRBJ2-7	TRBV7-2	TRBD2	TGTGCCAGCAGCTTAAGTTCGGGACTATCCTACGAGCAGTACTTC	CASSLSSGLSYEQYF
NA	TRBJ1-5	TRBV7-9	NA	TGTGCCAGCAGCCGCGGGGTGGATCAGCCCCAGCATTTT	CASSRGVDQPQHF
many	TRBJ2-7	TRBV15	TRBD2	TGTGCCACCAGCAGAGTGGAGAGCGGGAGCTCCTACGAGCAGTACTTC	CATSRVESGSSYEQYF
many	TRBJ2-3	TRBV7-8	TRBD1	TGTGCCAGCAGCTTTATGGGGATGACAGGGGCCCACACAGATACGCAGTATTTT	CASSFMGMTGAHTDTQYF
NA	TRBJ1-5	TRBV19	NA	TGTGCCAGTAGTATGGTTCCGGGTAGGAGCAATCAGCCCCAGCATTTT	CASSMVPGRSNQPQHF
NA	TRBJ1-1	TRBV27	NA	TGTGCCAGCAGTTGGGGGAGGGGGAAGTTGTGGACTGAAGCTTTCTTT	CASSWGRGKLWTEAFF
few	TRBJ1-3	TRBV6-1	NA	TGTGCCAGCAGTGAAGATGGGGCGTCTGGAAACACCATATATTTT	CASSEDGASGNTIYF
NA	TRBJ1-3	TRBV4-2	NA	TGTGCCAGCAGCCAAGCTCAGGGTGCGGGAAACACCATATATTTT	CASSQAQGAGNTIYF
few	TRBJ2-5	TRBV10-3	TRBD2	TGTGCCATCAGTGATTTAGCGGGAAAGGGGGAGACCCAGTACTTC	CAISDLAGKGETQYF
few	TRBJ1-4	TRBV10-3	NA	TGTGCCATCAGTGAAATACTTTCGGAAAAACTGTTTTTT	CAISEILSEKLFF
few	TRBJ2-7	TRBV19	NA	TGTGCCAGTAGTATTACTCACAGGACCTACGAGCAGTACTTC	CASSITHRTYEQYF
many	TRBJ2-7	TRBV5-1	NA	TGCGCCAGCAGCCCCGGACCGGCACAGTTGAACGAGCAGTACTTC	CASSPGPAQLNEQYF
many	TRBJ2-6	TRBV18	NA	TGTGCCAGCTCACCAGGGTCCGGGGCCAACGTCCTGACTTTC	CASSPGSGANVLTF
NA	TRBJ2-7	TRBV9	TRBD2	TGTGCCAGCAGCGTAGAATGGGGGGGGGAGCAGTACTTC	CASSVEWGGEQYF
many	TRBJ1-1	TRBV12-3/TRBV12-4	NA	TGTGCCAGCAGTTTCTTGTTTGTGACTGAAGCTTTCTTT	CASSFLFVTEAFF
NA	TRBJ2-7	TRBV20-1	TRBD2	TGCAGTGCTAGAGAGAGGGGGAAGACTAGCGGGAGAGAGTACGAGCAGTACTTC	CSARERGKTSGREYEQYF
NA	TRBJ2-2	TRBV5-1	TRBD1	TGCGCCAGCAGCCCTGGGACAGCGGACACCGGGGAGCTGTTTTTT	CASSPGTADTGELFF
many	TRBJ2-3	TRBV7-3	NA	TGTGCCAGCAGCTTAACTAAATCAGATACGCAGTATTTT	CASSLTKSDTQYF